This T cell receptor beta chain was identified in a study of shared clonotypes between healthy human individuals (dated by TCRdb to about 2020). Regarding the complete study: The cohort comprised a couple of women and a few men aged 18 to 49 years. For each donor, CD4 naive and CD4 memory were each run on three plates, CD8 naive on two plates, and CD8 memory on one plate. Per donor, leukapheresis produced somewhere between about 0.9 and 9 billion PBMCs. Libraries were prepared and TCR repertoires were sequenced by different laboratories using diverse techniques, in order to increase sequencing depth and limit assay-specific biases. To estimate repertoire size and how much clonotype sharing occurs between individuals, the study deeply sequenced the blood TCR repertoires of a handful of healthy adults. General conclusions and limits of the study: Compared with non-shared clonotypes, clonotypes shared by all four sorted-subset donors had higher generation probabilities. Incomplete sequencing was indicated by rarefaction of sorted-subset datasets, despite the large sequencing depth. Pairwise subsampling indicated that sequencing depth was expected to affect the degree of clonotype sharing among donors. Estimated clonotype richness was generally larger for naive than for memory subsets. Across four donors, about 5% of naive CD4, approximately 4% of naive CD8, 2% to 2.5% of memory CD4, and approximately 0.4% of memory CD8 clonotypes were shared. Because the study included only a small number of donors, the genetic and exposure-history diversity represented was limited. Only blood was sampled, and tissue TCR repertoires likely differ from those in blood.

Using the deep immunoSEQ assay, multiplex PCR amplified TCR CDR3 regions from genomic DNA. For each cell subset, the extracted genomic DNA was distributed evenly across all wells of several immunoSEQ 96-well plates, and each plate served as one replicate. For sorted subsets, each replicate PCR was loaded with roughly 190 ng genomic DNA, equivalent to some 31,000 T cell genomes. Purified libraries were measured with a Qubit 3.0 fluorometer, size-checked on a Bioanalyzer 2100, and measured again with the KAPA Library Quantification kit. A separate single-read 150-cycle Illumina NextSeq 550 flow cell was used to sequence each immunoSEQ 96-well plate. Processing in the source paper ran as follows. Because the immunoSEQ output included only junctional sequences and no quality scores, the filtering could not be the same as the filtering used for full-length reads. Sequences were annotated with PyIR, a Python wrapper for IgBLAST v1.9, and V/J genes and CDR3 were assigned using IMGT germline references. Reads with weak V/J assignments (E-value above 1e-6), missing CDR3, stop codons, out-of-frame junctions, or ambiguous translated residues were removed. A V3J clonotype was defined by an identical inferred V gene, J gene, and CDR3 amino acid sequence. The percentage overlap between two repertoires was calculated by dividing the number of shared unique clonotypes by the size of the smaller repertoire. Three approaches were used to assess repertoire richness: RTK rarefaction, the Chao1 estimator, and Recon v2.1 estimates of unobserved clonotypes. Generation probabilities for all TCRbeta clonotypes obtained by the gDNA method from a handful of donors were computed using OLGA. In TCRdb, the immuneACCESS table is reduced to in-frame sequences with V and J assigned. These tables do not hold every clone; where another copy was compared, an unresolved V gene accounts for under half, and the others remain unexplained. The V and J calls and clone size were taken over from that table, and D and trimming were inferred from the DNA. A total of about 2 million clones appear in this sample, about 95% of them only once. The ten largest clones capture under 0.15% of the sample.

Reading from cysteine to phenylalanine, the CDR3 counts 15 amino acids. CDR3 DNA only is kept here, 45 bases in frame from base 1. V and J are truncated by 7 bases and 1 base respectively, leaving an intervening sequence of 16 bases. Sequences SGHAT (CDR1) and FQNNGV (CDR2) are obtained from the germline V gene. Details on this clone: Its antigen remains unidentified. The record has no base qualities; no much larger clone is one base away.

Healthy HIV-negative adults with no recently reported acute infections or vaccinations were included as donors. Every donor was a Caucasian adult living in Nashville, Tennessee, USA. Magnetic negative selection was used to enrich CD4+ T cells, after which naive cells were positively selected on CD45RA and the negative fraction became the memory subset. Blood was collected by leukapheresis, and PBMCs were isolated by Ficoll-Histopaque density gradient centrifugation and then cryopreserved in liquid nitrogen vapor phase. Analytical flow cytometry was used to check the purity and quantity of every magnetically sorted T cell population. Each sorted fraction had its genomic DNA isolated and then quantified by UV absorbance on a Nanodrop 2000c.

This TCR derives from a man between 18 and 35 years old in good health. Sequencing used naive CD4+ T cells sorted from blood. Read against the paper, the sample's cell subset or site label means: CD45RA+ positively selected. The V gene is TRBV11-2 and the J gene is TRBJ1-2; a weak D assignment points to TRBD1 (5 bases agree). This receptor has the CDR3 CASTPAVGGNYGYTF. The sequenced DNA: TGTGCCAGCACCCCAGCAGTCGGGGGTAACTATGGCTACACCTTC.